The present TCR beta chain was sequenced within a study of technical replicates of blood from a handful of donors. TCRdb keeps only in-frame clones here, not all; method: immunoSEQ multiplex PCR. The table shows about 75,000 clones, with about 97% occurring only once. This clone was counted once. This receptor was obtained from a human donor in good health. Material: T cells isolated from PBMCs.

The DNA for the CDR3 is TGTGCCAGCAGCCAAGATACAGGGGCTCAGGGCTATGGCTACACCTTC. Its translation: CASSQDTGAQGYGYTF. This sequence joins TRBV14 and TRBJ1-2, with 7 bases matching TRBD1. V gave up 0 bases and J gave up 4 bases; unmatched junction bases: 8. Per the germline V gene, CDR1 is SGHDN and CDR2 is FVKESK. This CDR3 has 16 residues.